There are a few counts of the clone carrying this TCR beta chain. In TCRdb, the 5' RACE reads were re-called with MiXCR into one record per CDR3 protein. The data hold approximately 170,000 distinct CDR3 sequences, with 10% to 15% observed a single time. These data are taken from a study of T-cell memory formation after mild COVID-19. CDR1 and CDR2 from the germline V gene are DFQATT and SNEGSKA (reference sequence). Germline trimming cut 5 bases from V and 2 bases from J; bases unmatched to any gene: 6. This CDR3 has 14 amino acids. The receptor was isolated from a young man who had mild COVID-19 (a few samples of this study predate the infection). Cell type and time point are not known. The V and J genes are TRBV20-1 and TRBJ2-3, with 8 positions matching TRBD1. Sequenced material: PBMCs or a T cell subset sorted from them (not recorded which). CDR3 DNA: TGCAGTGCTGCCGGGACAGGCTACACAGATACGCAGTATTTT. Protein sequence: CSAAGTGYTDTQYF.